This TCR beta chain was retrieved from a study of cytomegalovirus exposure and HLA in healthy donors. The study's findings and limits: One variant, a missense change in DCLRE1C, was linked in a later analysis to TCR beta V- and J-gene trimming. For presence/absence analyses, sequencing depth was assumed to be roughly uniform across donors. Later work showed greater clonal expansion in HLA-associated TCR beta chains than in equally common others.

Regarding this clone: Its antigen is currently unknown.

Nominal health characterized the donors when sampled, though unrecorded immune exposures were likely. Germline CDR1 reads MNHNS; CDR2 reads SASEGT. This CDR3 region has 13 residues. Between the trimmed V and J ends, which lost 3 bases and 2 bases, there was a span of 7 bases. The PCR employed 60 Vbeta primers together with 13 Jbeta primers. TCRdb keeps only in-frame clones here, not all; method: immunoSEQ multiplex PCR. Seen here are fewer than 200,000 clones, approximately 86% observed once, and the top ten hold approximately 1.5%. The TCR comes from a male donor in good health and CMV-seronegative. Material: PBMCs. The chain joins TRBV6-1 to TRBJ1-2; D unclear. This CDR3 is CASSETGNYGYTF. CDR3 DNA: TGTGCCAGCAGTGAGACGGGGAACTATGGCTACACCTTC.